These T cell receptor beta chains were read from a single sample in a study of vaccination effects on CD4 cells after COVID-19. These receptors are not linked to any known antigen. TCRdb's copy holds only in-frame clones and misses some; the assay was immunoSEQ multiplex PCR. The table has about 58,000 clones, approximately 80% seen once; the top ten hold approximately 3%. Sample: CD4+ T cells from PBMCs cultured without peptide, taken before COVID-19 vaccination. These receptors came from a human donor who received a COVID-19 vaccine. The CDR3 runs from the conserved cysteine through the conserved F or W. A D gene is named only where the DNA matches it firmly.

V gene	D gene	CDR3 protein
TRBV7-8	.	CASSLAGRRGNQPQHF
TRBV6-6	.	CASSYRGGETQYF
TRBV6-2/TRBV6-3	.	CASSYRRAQGDTQYF
TRBV29-1	.	CSVEGDGSHDTQYF
TRBV6-5	.	CASSYQGSNSPLHF
TRBV7-3	.	CASSLTHLQPQHF
TRBV7-2	.	CASSSPSSGNTIYF
TRBV5-4	.	CASSWVDGTEAFF
TRBV11-1	.	CASSHGQQRDTIYF
TRBV25-1	TRBD1	CASSQGGGTEAFF
TRBV10-1	.	CASSEWGTPSTDTQYF
TRBV20-1	.	CSAGPNEKLFF
TRBV15	.	CATSRDERSELNSPLHF
TRBV12-5	TRBD1	CASARGTTPGELFF
TRBV5-6	.	CASSPPSQLYGYTF
TRBV2	.	CASRVRGLSGYTF
TRBV5-1	.	CASSLAQGAHNEQFF
TRBV4-2	.	CASSQDLGYTQYF
TRBV6-1	.	CASSEFGLASLFF
TRBV19	.	CASSETSYTF
TRBV5-8	.	CASPTSYLTVEDTEAFF
TRBV18	TRBD1	CASSTGGANYGYTF
TRBV6-5	TRBD1	CASSYGDRASNTEAFF
TRBV9	.	CASSAYRDYQPQHF
TRBV3-1/TRBV3-2	.	CASSRPDPQGPGELFF
TRBV5-1	TRBD1	CASSAETGGLGGYTF
TRBV5-1	.	CASSLGGREGYGTEAFF
TRBV11-1	.	CASSLGANYGYTF
TRBV5-1	.	CASSSMGTGDADTQYF
TRBV6-5	.	CASSTKGDEAFF
TRBV7-8	.	CASSYNSNSGNTIYF
TRBV6-5	.	CASSYSGARSDEQFF
TRBV7-2	TRBD1	CASSLGTARGQETQYF
TRBV19	TRBD1	CASSMGTTGGETQYF
TRBV7-3	.	CASSLEGFVEQFF
TRBV19	.	CASSIRGMNTEAFF
TRBV2	.	CASSAPLGGETNEKLFF
TRBV28	.	CASRAGTINTGELFF
TRBV18	.	CASSPLDSNNSPLHF
TRBV2	.	CASRDPGSYTF
TRBV5-6	.	CASSLVDSMNTEAFF
TRBV7-2	TRBD1	CASSPTGVDTQYF
TRBV25-1	.	CASSGDIGRSNEQFF
TRBV7-2	.	CASSLRNGALGYTF
TRBV24-1	.	CATSFGHYTGELFF
TRBV6-5	.	CASRSIHNPSPLHF
TRBV6-6	.	CASRNAGVSYNEQFF
TRBV7-2	TRBD1	CASSLRPTGGYDTQYF
TRBV28	TRBD1	CASGPTGSPGNTIYF
TRBV28	.	CASGGINGNTIYF
TRBV11-2	.	CASSSLQGYKNIQYF